This T cell receptor (beta chain) was obtained from a study of beta chain features in type 1 diabetes. The single heparinised draw taken from each donor contained around 120 mL of blood on average. Expressed TCRB transcripts were sequenced because the entire RNA isolate underwent reverse transcription. The protocol was immunoSEQ multiplex PCR, while the TCRdb copy is restricted to in-frame clones and leaves out a portion. The repertoire includes some 360,000 clones, around a fifth of them detected once, and 0.044% sits in the top ten. This TCR was recovered from a woman aged 18-29 years in good health. The sample taken for sequencing was naive CD4+ T cells from blood.

The CDR3 here is CASTRGDIQYF. The CDR3 DNA follows: TGTGCCAGCACCCGCGGAGACATTCAGTACTTC. The chain uses TRBV28 and TRBJ2-4; D not resolved. With 7 bases removed from V and 8 bases from J, the gap between germline ends came to 9 bases. The length of the CDR3 is 11 residues. Germline CDR1 and CDR2: MDHEN and SYDVKM.